Shown below are 28 T cell receptor beta chains from a single sample sequenced in a study of blood T cell repertoires in COVID-19. Sequencing used immunoSEQ multiplex PCR; TCRdb keeps in-frame clones, though not all of them. The sample carries 80,000 to 95,000 clones, about 82% recorded once. Sequencing was done on a sample of peripheral blood. The receptors stem from a woman older than 75 in a cohort sampled during active or convalescent COVID-19.

This chain connects TRBV11-3 to TRBJ2-4; 9 bases fit TRBD1. CDR3 size: 16 residues. Unmatched junction bases numbered 7, after V lost 7 bases and J lost 0 bases. Germline CDR1 reads SGHNT; CDR2 reads YENEEA. CDR3 DNA: TGTGCCAGCAAGGGACAGGGTGGGCTAGCCAAAAACATTCAGTACTTC. Encoded protein: CASKGQGGLAKNIQYF.

The chain joins TRBV3-1 (or the pseudogene TRBV3-2) to TRBJ2-1, with 7 bases fitting TRBD2. The CDR3 length is 14 residues. Germline CDR1 LGHDT, CDR2 YNNKEL (reference sequence). Trimming cost V 2 bases and J 5 bases; bases outside gene matches: 3. CDR3 DNA sequence: TGTGCCAGCAGCCAAAGAGGGACTAACAATGAGCAGTTCTTC. Protein: CASSQRGTNNEQFF.

This rearrangement joins TRBV7-3 to TRBJ2-5, with 13 nucleotides matching TRBD2. V lost 5 bases and J lost 2; bases outside the gene matches: 8. CDR1 is SGHTA and CDR2 is FQGTGA in the germline V gene. The CDR3 runs 17 residues. CDR3 sequence (DNA): TGTGCCAGCAGCCTCATACCGGGACTAGCGGGGCAAGAGACCCAGTACTTC. Amino acid sequence: CASSLIPGLAGQETQYF.

There are a few counts of this clone. The chain couples TRBV10-1 to TRBJ2-3, with D possibly being TRBD1 (6 bases). With 2 bases removed from V and 1 base from J, the gap between germline ends came to 13 bases. CDR1 and CDR2 (germline): WNHNN, SYGVQD (reference sequence). This CDR3 has 16 residues. CDR3 in DNA: TGCGCCAGCAGTGAGCGCAGGGGAAGGGGCACAGATACGCAGTATTTT. Translated: CASSERRGRGTDTQYF.

V gene TRBV11-1 combines with J gene TRBJ2-7; 7 positions match TRBD2. The junction had 4 bases not matched to a gene; V was cut back by 5 bases and J by 0 bases. CDR3 length equals 14 residues. The germline V gene encodes CDR1 SGHAT and CDR2 FQDESV (reference sequence). The DNA of the CDR3 is TGTGCCAGCAGCCGAGGCGGGGGCTCCTACGAGCAGTACTTC. It specifies CASSRGGGSYEQYF.

In its sample, this clone was seen a few times. The J gene is TRBJ2-7, the V gene TRBV9; the D gene is possibly TRBD2 (6 bases). Germline V gene lookup returns CDR1 SGDLS and CDR2 YYNGEE. Trimming took off 0 bases at V and 1 base at J, with 14 bases between the two ends. This CDR3 region has 16 residues. The CDR3 DNA reads as TGTGCCAGCAGCGTAGAATTTCGGGAGCGGTCCTACGAGCAGTACGTC. It is translated as CASSVEFRERSYEQYV.

CDR3 coding DNA: TGTGCCATCAGCCTAATGGCGGGAGGCCACAATGAGCAGTTCTTC. Translating it yields CAISLMAGGHNEQFF. The V call is TRBV10-3, the J call TRBJ2-1, with 8 positions matching TRBD2. J was trimmed by 5 bases and V by 6 bases; bases with no gene match: 9. CDR1 and CDR2 (germline): ENHRY, SYGVKD. The CDR3 sequence is 15 residues long.

The chain is built from TRBV24-1 and TRBJ2-5, with 7 positions matching TRBD1. Looked up from germline, CDR1 is KGHDR and CDR2 is SFDVKD. The CDR3 runs 18 residues. The V gene end was trimmed by 1 base and the J gene end by 5 bases; junction bases not matched to a gene: 15. The CDR3 loop reads CATSDFSPTGQAAETQYF. The DNA for the CDR3 is TGTGCCACCAGTGATTTCTCCCCCACCGGACAGGCGGCTGAGACCCAGTACTTC.

V gene TRBV5-4 combines with J gene TRBJ2-3; 12 bases agree with TRBD2. Unmatched junction bases numbered 3, after V lost 4 bases and J lost 6 bases. The CDR3 is made up of 14 amino acids. In germline, CDR1 is SGHNT, CDR2 YYREEE (reference sequence). CDR3 coding DNA: TGTGCCAGCAGCCTAGCGGGAGGGCGGGATACGCAGTATTTT. Its translation: CASSLAGGRDTQYF.

The J gene is TRBJ2-7, the V gene TRBV4-2; 11 bases match TRBD1. The germline gives CDR1 LGHNA, CDR2 YNFKEQ. V trimming: 0 bases; J trimming: 2 bases; junction bases outside the gene matches: 3. The CDR3 covers 16 residues. CDR3 protein: CASSQETGQGAYEQYF. CDR3 DNA sequence: TGTGCCAGCAGCCAAGAAACGGGACAGGGGGCCTACGAGCAGTACTTC.

This sequence joins TRBV5-1 and TRBJ2-2; D may be TRBD2 (5 bases). Germline CDR1 SGHRS, CDR2 YFSETQ. Trimming removed 5 bases from V and 1 base from J, with 6 bases in between. There are 13 residues in the CDR3. CDR3 residues: CASSGRNTGELFF. The CDR3 nucleotides are TGCGCCAGCAGTGGGAGGAACACCGGGGAGCTGTTTTTT.

V is TRBV11-3 and J is TRBJ2-7, with TRBD1 matching 9 bases. The CDR3 is 16 amino acids. V gave up 1 base and J gave up 4 bases; unmatched junction bases: 8. Germline-derived CDR1 and CDR2 are SGHNT and YENEEA. CDR3 protein: CASSLAAGQGLYEQYV. The CDR3 DNA reads as TGTGCCAGCAGCTTAGCCGCGGGACAGGGTTTGTACGAGCAGTACGTC.

In this sample, this clone turned up a few times. The chain recombines TRBV6-5 with TRBJ2-5; D call uncertain. Germline V gene lookup returns CDR1 MNHEY and CDR2 SVGAGI. The CDR3 covers 14 residues. V lost 0 bases, J lost 3 bases, and 8 bases lay in between. The CDR3 is CASSYSRPEETQYF. Here the CDR3 DNA reads TGTGCCAGCAGTTACTCGAGGCCCGAAGAGACCCAGTACTTC.

This clone is a singleton in its sample. The chain couples TRBV3-1 (or the pseudogene TRBV3-2) to TRBJ2-6; 7 positions match TRBD1. The CDR3 is made up of 17 amino acids. The V gene's germline CDR1 is LGHDT and CDR2 YNNKEL (reference sequence). J gave up 2 bases and V 5 bases, and 9 bases lay outside the gene matches. CDR3 protein: CASSYLGQAPGANVLTF. The CDR3 region has the DNA TGTGCCAGCAGCTACCTAGGACAGGCTCCTGGGGCCAACGTCCTGACTTTC.

CDR3 amino acids: CSASVADLYF. CDR3 DNA: TGCAGTGCTAGTGTGGCCGATCTGTACTTC. The chain has TRBV20-1 and TRBJ2-7; D not certain. This CDR3 comprises 10 residues. Deletions cut 3 bases from V and 12 bases from J, with 12 bases between. Germline V CDR1 and CDR2: DFQATT, SNEGSKA (reference sequence).

CDR3 nucleotides: TGTGCCAGCAGCGTAGTTAGCTCTGGGGCCAACGTCCTGACTTTC. Its translation: CASSVVSSGANVLTF. The chain employs TRBV9 and TRBJ2-6, with no clear D. Trimming cost V 0 bases and J 0 bases, with 4 bases left between them. Looked up from germline, CDR1 is SGDLS and CDR2 is YYNGEE. CDR3 length: 15 amino acids.

CDR3 in amino acids: CASSLVTGRAEGYTF. DNA for the CDR3: TGCGCCAGCAGCTTAGTTACAGGGAGAGCGGAGGGCTACACCTTC. The chain uses TRBV5-1 and TRBJ1-2; tentative D call: TRBD1 (6 bases). Germline-derived CDR1 and CDR2 are SGHRS and YFSETQ. CDR3 length: 15 amino acids. With 2 bases removed from V and 8 bases from J, the gap between germline ends came to 19 bases.

The J gene is TRBJ1-5, the V gene TRBV28, with 7 nucleotides matching TRBD1. CDR1 and CDR2 (germline): MDHEN, SYDVKM. The CDR3 is made up of 18 amino acids. The V segment lost 4 bases and the J segment 2 bases; nucleotides outside the gene matches: 14. This chain's CDR3 is CASSWDSWGFAGNQPQHF. CDR3 nucleotides: TGTGCCAGCAGTTGGGACAGTTGGGGGTTCGCCGGCAATCAGCCCCAGCATTTT.

This chain connects TRBV6-1 to TRBJ1-2, with TRBD1 identical over 8 bases. The trim removed 1 base at V and 2 bases at J, leaving 6 bases unmatched. This CDR3 has 16 residues. Germline values: CDR1 MNHNS, CDR2 SASEGT. The CDR3 bases are TGTGCCAGCAGTGAAGTCCGGGCAGGGGGCAACTATGGCTACACCTTC. Its protein is CASSEVRAGGNYGYTF.

This chain uses TRBV10-1 with TRBJ2-2, with D possibly being TRBD1 (6 bases). The CDR3 sequence is 14 residues long. Germline CDR1 is WNHNN and CDR2 is SYGVQD (reference sequence). V lost 6 bases and J lost 3, with 11 bases in between. The CDR3 protein is CASRLDSDTGELFF. CDR3 sequence (DNA): TGCGCCAGCAGGTTGGACAGTGACACCGGGGAGCTGTTTTTT.

The chain combines TRBV10-3 with TRBJ1-1; 7 nucleotides agree with TRBD1. Trimming removed 0 bases from V and 3 bases from J; junction bases left unmatched: 4. The CDR3 spans 15 residues. CDR1 ENHRY and CDR2 SYGVKD come from the germline V gene. The CDR3 DNA follows: TGTGCCATCAGTGAGTCTTATGGGACAGACACTGAAGCTTTCTTT. Translated: CAISESYGTDTEAFF.

The J gene is TRBJ1-5, the V gene TRBV18; maybe TRBD1 (5 bases). Germline CDR1 KGHSH, CDR2 LQKENI. The length of the CDR3 is 15 residues. The V end was cut by 3 bases, the J end by 6 bases, with 15 bases between. CDR3: CASSPGGLSPQPQHF. In nucleotides, the CDR3 is TGTGCCAGCTCACCGGGGGGTCTTTCCCCTCAGCCCCAGCATTTT.

The chain uses TRBV10-3 and TRBJ1-5; possibly TRBD1 for D (6 bases). CDR1 is ENHRY, CDR2 SYGVKD, per germline. The CDR3 totals 18 residues. V lost 10 bases to trimming and J lost 2 bases, with 27 bases between them. The CDR3 reads CANGTPPQGDGGNQPQHF. As DNA, the CDR3 is TGTGCCAACGGAACCCCGCCACAGGGAGATGGAGGCAATCAGCCCCAGCATTTT.

This chain joins TRBV18 and TRBJ1-1; D is uncertain. Germline CDR1 reads KGHSH; CDR2 reads LQKENI. The length of the CDR3 is 13 residues. Trimming took off 2 bases at V and 6 bases at J, with 10 bases between the two ends. CDR3: CASSPSGFAEAFF. The CDR3 DNA is TGTGCCAGCTCACCATCGGGATTTGCTGAAGCTTTCTTT.

This rearrangement joins TRBV5-1 to TRBJ1-1; possible D gene TRBD1, 6 bases. The CDR3 is 14 amino acids. CDR1 SGHRS and CDR2 YFSETQ come from the germline V gene. V gave up 1 base and J gave up 1 base, with 8 bases separating them. Here the CDR3 DNA reads TGCGCCAGCAGCTTGCAGGACAGGAACACTGAAGCTTTCTTT. This codes for CASSLQDRNTEAFF. Drawing the rest from reference TRBV5-1 and TRBJ1-1, the complete variable domain is KAGVTQTPRYLIKTRGQQVTLSCSPISGHRSVSWYQQTPGQGLQFLFEYFSETQRNKGNFPGRFSGRQFSNSRSEMNVSTLELGDSALYLCASSLQDRNTEAFFGQGTRLTVV.

CDR3 coding DNA: TGCGCCAGCAGCCCCGGGACTAGCGGAAGAGGGTACCAAGAGACCCAGTACTTC. Translating it yields CASSPGTSGRGYQETQYF. The chain combines TRBV5-1 with TRBJ2-5, with 11 positions matching TRBD2. The V gene end was trimmed by 4 bases and the J gene end by 0 bases; junction bases not matched to a gene: 11. Germline V gene sequence: CDR1 SGHRS, CDR2 YFSETQ. This CDR3 region has 18 residues.

This rearrangement joins TRBV24-1 to TRBJ2-5, with D tentatively TRBD1 (6 bases). The CDR3 sequence is 15 residues long. Germline CDR1 is KGHDR and CDR2 is SFDVKD. Trimming removed 6 bases at V and 2 bases at J, with 15 bases between. As DNA, the CDR3 is TGTGCCACCAGTTCGCCAGGGGTGTATCAAGAGACCCAGTACTTC. Translation: CATSSPGVYQETQYF.

This clone was seen a few times. V is TRBV6-1 and J is TRBJ2-1, with D possibly matching TRBD2 (6 bases). Looked up from germline, CDR1 is MNHNS and CDR2 is SASEGT. The V gene lost 1 base and the J gene lost 4 bases, with 17 bases spanning the gap. The CDR3 runs 17 residues. The chain's CDR3 is CASSEGGWGTVYNEQFF. CDR3 coding DNA: TGTGCCAGCAGTGAAGGGGGATGGGGGACTGTATACAATGAGCAGTTCTTC.